This TCR beta chain appears in the sequencing data of a study of T cell repertoires in cytomegalovirus infection. Background on the study: Well-studied HLA-B-restricted CMV epitopes were used in the study alongside recently identified HLA-C-restricted ones. Public TCR beta signatures indicated both CMV infection and matching HLA type. Study-wide results and limits: Ex vivo responses were dominated by HLA-C-restricted CMV-specific TCR beta clonotypes.

Trimming took off 3 bases at V and 7 bases at J, with 18 bases between the two ends. Germline V gene data show CDR1 as LNHDA and CDR2 as SQIVND (reference sequence). The CDR3 sequence is 16 residues long. With regard to this clonotype: Antigen specificity is unknown.

TCRdb fed the reads into MiXCR, producing one record per CDR3 protein. This sample carries about 920,000 distinct CDR3 sequences, more than 25% of them seen once, and the ten largest clones take roughly 13%. This sequence originates from a human donor in good health (CMV status not recorded). Some clones in this sample may be carry-over from other donors' samples. The sample here was cultured CD8+ T cells from PBMCs, taken from culture after CMV antigen stimulation. The rearrangement joins TRBV19 to TRBJ1-4; D possibly corresponds to TRBD1 (6 bases). For the CDR3, the DNA is TGTGCCAGTAGTATCGGTCGGACAGATAGAGGTGAAAAACTGTTTTTT. It translates to CASSIGRTDRGEKLFF.